The rows below give T cell receptor beta chains drawn from one sample of a study of T cell responses to AZD1222 COVID-19 vaccine. The protocol was immunoSEQ multiplex PCR, while the TCRdb copy is restricted to in-frame clones and leaves out a portion. The repertoire includes 180,000 or so clones, nearly 95% of them detected once, and 1.5% to 2.5% sits in the top ten. This sample comprised peripheral blood, obtained 28 days after the second AZD1222 dose. These receptors originate from an adult who received the AZD1222 COVID-19 vaccine. Both conserved end residues are part of each CDR3. The D gene is left open where the match is weak. Only part of the rows carry a size: once, few, many, or a class if the clone is expanded.

j_call clone_size d_call v_call cdr3_aa cdr3_nt
TRBJ2-2 NA NA TRBV6-5 CASTLRSGVAGELFF TGTGCCAGCACCCTACGGTCGGGGGTCGCCGGGGAGCTGTTTTTT
TRBJ1-1 NA TRBD1 TRBV6-5 CASSPRTGGGTEAFF TGTGCCAGCAGTCCCCGGACAGGGGGGGGGACTGAAGCTTTCTTT
TRBJ2-3 NA TRBD1 TRBV7-3 CASSWGRGREDTQYF TGTGCCAGCAGTTGGGGCAGGGGGCGTGAAGATACGCAGTATTTT
TRBJ1-1 NA NA TRBV2 CASSVREQDEAFF TGTGCCAGCAGTGTGCGAGAGCAAGATGAAGCTTTCTTT
TRBJ2-1 NA NA TRBV3-1/TRBV3-2 CASSRFAETYNEQFF TGTGCCAGCAGCCGTTTTGCCGAGACCTACAATGAGCAGTTCTTC
TRBJ2-7 NA TRBD1 TRBV11-3 CASSLGGTGGSEQYF TGTGCCAGCAGCTTAGGGGGGACAGGTGGCTCCGAGCAGTACTTC
TRBJ2-1 NA TRBD1 TRBV10-1 CASSGGQGIDEQFF TGCGCCAGCAGTGGGGGACAGGGTATTGATGAGCAGTTCTTC
TRBJ2-1 NA NA TRBV2 CASAGRGHNEQFF TGTGCCAGCGCGGGACGGGGGCACAATGAGCAGTTCTTC
TRBJ1-1 NA NA TRBV9 CASSVETRTDYTEAFF TGTGCCAGCAGCGTAGAAACACGCACCGATTACACTGAAGCTTTCTTT
TRBJ2-7 NA NA TRBV7-2 CASSTDSYSYEQYF TGTGCCAGCAGCACGGACAGCTACTCCTACGAGCAGTACTTC
TRBJ1-6 NA NA TRBV5-1 CASSFQGHGSPLHF TGCGCCAGCAGCTTTCAGGGGCACGGATCACCCCTCCACTTT
TRBJ2-5 NA NA TRBV12-5 CASGPSGQETQYF TGTGCTAGTGGCCCGAGCGGCCAAGAGACCCAGTACTTC
TRBJ1-6 NA NA TRBV4-1 CASSQGKGINSPLHF TGCGCCAGCAGCCAAGGAAAGGGGATCAATTCACCCCTCCACTTT
TRBJ2-3 NA NA TRBV18 CASSPGYGSGGDLTDTQYF TGTGCCAGCTCACCAGGATACGGGTCCGGCGGGGACCTCACAGATACGCAGTATTTT
TRBJ2-1 NA NA TRBV7-3 CASSLMPGNEQFF TGTGCCAGCAGCTTAATGCCGGGTAATGAGCAGTTCTTC
TRBJ1-2 NA TRBD1 TRBV24-1 CATSRTGMDGYTF TGTGCCACCAGTCGGACAGGGATGGATGGCTACACCTTC
TRBJ2-7 NA TRBD2 TRBV3-1/TRBV3-2 CASSLGLATAYEQYF TGTGCCAGCAGCCTGGGACTAGCGACCGCCTACGAGCAGTACTTC
TRBJ1-6 NA TRBD1 TRBV5-4 CASSSTQGARYSPLHF TGTGCCAGCAGCTCAACACAGGGGGCGCGGTATTCACCCCTCCACTTT
TRBJ2-3 NA NA TRBV19 CASSISPVPDTQYF TGTGCCAGTAGTATAAGCCCGGTCCCAGATACGCAGTATTTT
TRBJ2-1 NA TRBD2 TRBV14 CASSRTSGRAYPFF TGTGCCAGCAGCCGGACTAGCGGGAGGGCCTATCCGTTCTTC
TRBJ2-1 few TRBD2 TRBV2 CASSELAGGYNEQFF TGTGCCAGCAGTGAACTAGCGGGAGGGTACAATGAGCAGTTCTTC
TRBJ1-5 NA NA TRBV6-5 CASTGPDFNQPQHF TGTGCCAGCACGGGACCGGACTTCAATCAGCCCCAGCATTTT
TRBJ1-1 NA NA TRBV28 CASSLEGPRGAFF TGTGCCAGCAGTTTAGAGGGACCACGGGGGGCTTTCTTT
TRBJ1-6 NA NA TRBV28 CASSFGFYNSPLHF TGTGCCAGCAGTTTTGGCTTCTATAATTCACCCCTCCACTTT
TRBJ2-6 NA NA TRBV9 CASSPKPSSGANVLTF TGTGCCAGCAGCCCAAAGCCAAGCTCTGGGGCCAACGTCCTGACTTTC
TRBJ1-1 NA NA TRBV9 CASSASTGQRNTEAFF TGTGCCAGCAGCGCTTCGACAGGACAACGAAACACTGAAGCTTTCTTT
TRBJ2-7 NA NA TRBV18 CASSPMQSYEQYF TGTGCCAGCTCACCGATGCAGTCCTACGAGCAGTACTTC
TRBJ2-3 NA TRBD1 TRBV4-2 CASSQATGGTDTQYF TGTGCCAGCAGCCAAGCTACAGGGGGCACAGATACGCAGTATTTT
TRBJ1-1 NA NA TRBV6-5 CASSYYGNTEAFF TGTGCCAGCAGTTATTACGGAAACACTGAAGCTTTCTTT